These 27 T cell receptor beta chains were sequenced from one sample in a study of CD8+ T cells in alopecia areata. Extracted RNA was reverse transcribed, and the resulting cDNA served as sequencing template. Produced via immunoSEQ multiplex PCR; TCRdb's table is partial and in-frame only. The table shows about 190,000 clones, with over 60% occurring only once. Treatment: oral pan-JAK inhibitor, 5-10 mg twice daily. The sample was CD4+ T cells sorted from blood, taken at week 4, from a patient treated with tofacitinib. These TCRs come from a human donor with alopecia areata.

The V gene is TRBV6-5, the J gene TRBJ1-2; 7 nucleotides match TRBD1. Germline V gene lookup returns CDR1 MNHEY and CDR2 SVGAGI. V lost 6 bases to trimming and J lost 4 bases; unmatched junction nucleotides: 5. CDR3 length: 13 residues. The CDR3 is CASSRGGVYGYTF. Written as DNA, the CDR3 is TGTGCCAGCAGCAGGGGGGGAGTCTATGGCTACACCTTC.

This clone is a singleton in its sample. This rearrangement joins TRBV29-1 to TRBJ1-1; possibly TRBD1 for D (6 bases). V dropped 6 bases and J dropped 1 base, with 12 bases sitting between them. The CDR3 totals 13 residues. CDR1 SQVTM and CDR2 ANQGSEA come from the germline V gene. The CDR3 loop reads CSVKGQRNTEAFF. Written as DNA, the CDR3 is TGCAGCGTGAAGGGACAAAGGAACACTGAAGCTTTCTTT.

The chain joins TRBV19 to TRBJ1-6; no clear D gene. The CDR3 is 14 amino acids. Per germline, CDR1 LNHDA and CDR2 SQIVND (reference sequence). The ends were cut back, 6 bases at V and 5 bases at J, with 11 bases in the middle. CDR3 loop: CASSPELNNSPLHF. CDR3 bases: TGTGCCAGTAGCCCGGAGCTGAATAATTCACCCCTCCACTTT.

The table lists this clone with a few counts. The chain couples TRBV5-1 to TRBJ2-2, with D possibly TRBD2 on 6 matching bases. The V end was cut by 2 bases, the J end by 5 bases, with 22 bases between. Germline lookup yields CDR1 SGHRS and CDR2 YFSETQ. The CDR3 runs 18 residues. The CDR3 sequence: CASSLDLTASAWTGELFF. The DNA for the CDR3 is TGCGCCAGCAGCTTAGACCTAACCGCTAGCGCATGGACCGGGGAGCTGTTTTTT.

This clone was found once. J is TRBJ1-2 and V is TRBV27, with D possibly being TRBD1 (6 bases). V was shortened by 6 bases and J by 8 bases, with 19 bases between the two germline ends. Per germline, CDR1 MNHEY and CDR2 SMNVEV (reference sequence). This CDR3 region has 14 residues. CDR3 protein: CASRPAEGGYGYTF. The DNA of the CDR3 is TGTGCCAGCAGGCCAGCGGAGGGGGGCTACGGCTACACCTTC.

This clone appeared once. The chain links TRBV30 to TRBJ2-1; a possible D gene is TRBD2 (6 bases). The CDR3 is made up of 14 amino acids. V lost 4 bases and J 6 bases, leaving 16 bases between the germline ends. The germline V gene has CDR1 GTSNPN and CDR2 SVGIG (reference sequence). This chain's CDR3 is CAWTPTGTLNEQFF. As DNA, the CDR3 is TGTGCCTGGACCCCCACCGGGACTCTCAATGAGCAGTTCTTC.

The chain carries TRBV5-1 and TRBJ2-5; TRBD1 or TRBD2 may be the D gene (5 bases each). The CDR3 runs 16 residues. CDR1 and CDR2 (germline): SGHRS, YFSETQ. Trimming left V 2 bases short and J 0 bases short, with 14 bases between. The CDR3 DNA reads TGCGCCAGCAGCTTCGAGGGCGTGGGGGACCAAGAGACCCAGTACTTC. As protein: CASSFEGVGDQETQYF.

The V and J genes are TRBV23-1 and TRBJ1-2; D unclear. TRBV23-1 is an ORF, with its function uncertain. This CDR3 region has 13 residues. Trimming pared 0 bases from V and 8 bases from J, leaving 10 bases between. The CDR3 DNA follows: TGCGCCAGCAGTCAATCCCGGGAATGCGGCTACACCTTC. It codes for CASSQSRECGYTF.

The V gene is TRBV7-2, the J gene TRBJ2-5; TRBD1 aligns across 7 bases. This CDR3 has 15 amino acids. V lost 1 base to trimming and J lost 0 bases; unmatched junction nucleotides: 2. Germline CDR1 and CDR2: SGHTA and FQGNSA. The CDR3 DNA is TGTGCCAGCAGCTTAGACAGGGGCCACCAAGAGACCCAGTACTTC. As protein: CASSLDRGHQETQYF.

The chain joins TRBV6-5 to TRBJ1-6; 10 nucleotides match TRBD1. Germline lookup yields CDR1 MNHEY and CDR2 SVGAGI. With V trimmed by 6 bases and J by 6 bases, 5 bases remained unmatched. This CDR3 comprises 15 residues. As DNA, the CDR3 is TGTGCCAGCAGGCCCTGGGACAGGGGTAATTCACCCCTCCACTTT. This sequence encodes CASRPWDRGNSPLHF.

The chain is built from TRBV2 and TRBJ2-3; D is possibly TRBD2 (7 bases). This CDR3 spans 16 amino acids. Germline V CDR1 and CDR2: SNHLY, FYNNEI. Trimming stripped 3 bases from V and 3 bases from J, with 16 bases between. The CDR3 reads CASSDPGRGGTDTQYF. The DNA for the CDR3 is TGTGCCAGCAGTGACCCTGGTAGGGGGGGGACAGATACGCAGTATTTT.

The chain carries TRBV7-6 and TRBJ1-5; D is unclear. Germline CDR1 and CDR2: SGHVS and FNYEAQ. Trimming took 1 base from V and 5 from J, leaving 6 bases between them. This CDR3 has 13 residues. The CDR3 is CASSLVHDQPQHF. In DNA, the CDR3 is TGTGCCAGCAGCTTAGTTCACGATCAGCCCCAGCATTTT.

This clone was picked up one time. This chain joins TRBV7-9 and TRBJ1-5, with 7 bases lining up with TRBD1. Per the germline V gene, CDR1 is SEHNR and CDR2 is FQNEAQ (reference sequence). V shed 4 bases and J 2 bases; nucleotides not matched to a gene: 8. The CDR3 covers 16 residues. For the CDR3, the DNA is TGTGCCAGCAGCTCATTGGACAGGTTCGGCAATCAGCCCCAGCATTTT. This gives the protein CASSSLDRFGNQPQHF.

The V gene is TRBV19, the J gene TRBJ1-1; D unresolved. V was trimmed by 2 bases and J by 1 base, leaving 2 bases between them. Germline assignment: CDR1 LNHDA and CDR2 SQIVND (reference sequence). The CDR3 has 12 amino acids. Here the CDR3 DNA reads TGTGCCAGTAGTATATGGAACACTGAAGCTTTCTTT. Translated: CASSIWNTEAFF.

The gene calls are TRBV5-1 and TRBJ1-1; D remains unclear. V lost 4 bases, J lost 1 base, and 5 bases lay in between. CDR1 and CDR2 (germline): SGHRS, YFSETQ. This CDR3 spans 12 amino acids. The CDR3 region is CASSPGNTEAFF. For the CDR3, the DNA is TGCGCCAGCAGCCCAGGGAACACTGAAGCTTTCTTT.

This chain links TRBV27 with TRBJ2-2; no definite D call. CDR1 and CDR2 (germline): MNHEY, SMNVEV (reference sequence). The CDR3 has 16 amino acids. The germline V and J ends were trimmed by 2 bases and 3 bases, with 13 bases remaining between them. The CDR3 nucleotides read TGTGCCAGCAGTTTAAGGTGGACGACTGACACCGGGGAGCTGTTTTTT. It specifies CASSLRWTTDTGELFF.

In this sample, this clone turned up once. The chain recombines TRBV4-1 with TRBJ2-4; D gene uncertain. Germline lookup yields CDR1 MGHRA and CDR2 YSYEKL. V was clipped by 1 base and J by 6 bases, with 7 bases between them. This CDR3 region has 13 residues. The CDR3 nucleotides are TGCGCCAGCAGCCAAGTTATGGGAAACATTCAGTACTTC. Residues: CASSQVMGNIQYF.

The chain couples TRBV5-6 to TRBJ2-4, with TRBD1 identical over 10 bases. V lost 0 bases, J lost 0 bases, and 9 bases stayed unmatched. Germline V gene sequence: CDR1 SGHDT, CDR2 YYEEEE. The CDR3 loop spans 19 amino acids. CDR3 DNA sequence: TGTGCCAGCAGCTTGGGGGACAGGGGTATCCCGCTAGCCAAAAACATTCAGTACTTC. It is translated as CASSLGDRGIPLAKNIQYF.

This chain links TRBV29-1 with TRBJ2-7, with a weak D call TRBD2 (6 bases). Trimming took off 7 bases at V and 6 bases at J, with 16 bases between the two ends. CDR3 length: 12 amino acids. CDR1 and CDR2 (germline): SQVTM, ANQGSEA. The DNA for the CDR3 is TGCAGCGCGGGGCGGCAGGAGGGCGAGCAGTACTTC. It is translated as CSAGRQEGEQYF.

About this clone itself: The same CDR3 can be traced to other DNA sequences in this sample. The chain is built from TRBV2 and TRBJ2-1; D is unclear. The length of the CDR3 is 11 residues. The germline V and J ends were trimmed by 6 bases and 2 bases, with 2 bases remaining between them. Germline-derived CDR1 and CDR2 are SNHLY and FYNNEI. The CDR3 loop is CASSPYNEQFF. The CDR3 DNA sequence: TGTGCCAGCAGCCCCTACAATGAGCAGTTCTTC.

This clone has just one count. The chain has TRBV2 and TRBJ1-1, with a possible D match to TRBD1 (5 bases). V was cut by 4 bases and J by 0 bases, with 6 bases left in between. CDR3 length: 13 residues. Germline V gene lookup returns CDR1 SNHLY and CDR2 FYNNEI. This CDR3 is CASSGGVNTEAFF. In nucleotides, the CDR3 is TGTGCCAGCAGTGGGGGGGTGAACACTGAAGCTTTCTTT.

This clone was observed a few times. V is TRBV7-9 and J is TRBJ1-5, with 7 positions matching TRBD1. Germline V gene sequence: CDR1 SEHNR, CDR2 FQNEAQ (reference sequence). J was trimmed by 4 bases and V by 5 bases; bases with no gene match: 8. The CDR3 is 15 residues long. CDR3 nucleotide sequence: TGTGCCAGCAGCCCCTCAGGGGGGCAAAATCAGCCCCAGCATTTT. Protein product: CASSPSGGQNQPQHF.

As for this clone: This sample also contains other DNA sequences that code for the same CDR3. The rearrangement joins TRBV5-1 to TRBJ2-5, with 9 bases lining up with TRBD1. CDR3 length: 14 residues. V shed 5 bases and J 3 bases; nucleotides not matched to a gene: 5. CDR1 and CDR2 from the germline V gene are SGHRS and YFSETQ. CDR3 nucleotides: TGCGCCAGCAGTCCCGGACAGGGGAAAGAGACCCAGTACTTC. Amino acid sequence: CASSPGQGKETQYF.

This clone was found a few times. The rearrangement links TRBV29-1 to TRBJ1-2; 7 nucleotides match TRBD1. CDR1 is SQVTM, CDR2 ANQGSEA, per germline. The CDR3 runs 13 residues. V was clipped by 5 bases and J by 2 bases; unmatched bases: 5. CDR3 nucleotides: TGCAGCGTTAGTCACAGGGGAAACTATGGCTACACCTTC. Translation gives CSVSHRGNYGYTF.

This clone showed up just once. The gene calls are TRBV29-1 and TRBJ2-3, with a weak D call TRBD2 (6 bases). Germline CDR1 and CDR2: SQVTM and ANQGSEA. The CDR3 loop spans 13 amino acids. The V and J ends lost 7 bases and 6 bases respectively, with 17 bases between them. CDR3 region: CSATSLLPDTQYF. Written as DNA, the CDR3 is TGCAGCGCCACTAGCCTCCTCCCCGATACGCAGTATTTT.

As DNA, the CDR3 is TGTGCCAGCAGCGAGAGCTCCTACGAGCAGTACTTC. Amino acid sequence: CASSESSYEQYF. The V gene is TRBV7-9, the J gene TRBJ2-7; D uncertain. The length of the CDR3 is 12 residues. Trimming took 5 bases from V and 0 from J, leaving 5 bases between them. CDR1 and CDR2 (germline): SEHNR, FQNEAQ (reference sequence). Complete variable domain (other parts from reference TRBV7-9 and TRBJ2-7): DTGVSQNPRHKITKRGQNVTFRCDPISEHNRLYWYRQTLGQGPEFLTYFQNEAQLEKSRLLSDRFSAERPKGSFSTLEIQRTEQGDSAMYLCASSESSYEQYFGPGTRLTVT.

This clone was found once. This rearrangement joins TRBV10-3 to TRBJ2-3; 8 nucleotides line up with TRBD1. This CDR3 contains 14 residues. The ends lost 8 bases at V and 1 base at J; junction bases unmatched: 5. Germline lookup yields CDR1 ENHRY and CDR2 SYGVKD. The CDR3 here is CAIQGQGGTDTQYF. The CDR3 region has the DNA TGTGCCATCCAAGGACAGGGAGGCACAGATACGCAGTATTTT.